The sequence of this TCR beta chain was determined in a study of cytomegalovirus exposure and HLA in healthy donors. Study results and caveats: CMV antigen specificity of a few CMV-associated chains was confirmed in vitro. Among CMV-associated TCR beta chains, most appeared HLA-restricted in a later analysis. It has been reported that TCR beta sequences accurately predicted the HLA-A and HLA-B alleles of most subjects.

V dropped 1 base and J dropped 5; count of bases not matched to a gene: 11. Germline loops: CDR1 SGHRS, CDR2 YFSETQ. The CDR3 contains 18 residues. Turning to this clone: Antigen specificity is unknown.

PCR was performed using 60 Vbeta and 13 Jbeta primers. Source study methods: An analysis that came later counted 77 million or so unique TCR beta chains, around 12 million shared. Using immunoSEQ multiplex PCR, the repertoire was profiled, and TCRdb retains in-frame clones only, with some absent. V, J and clone size derive from that table, while D and trimming were established from the DNA sequence. The table includes approximately 120,000 clones, about 68% detected once. Source material: PBMCs. The sequence was obtained from a middle-aged man in good health and CMV-seropositive. The chain carries TRBV5-1 and TRBJ1-6, with 8 nucleotides matching TRBD1. CDR3 nucleotides: TGCGCCAGCAGCTTGTGGGGGGCAGGGGGCCCGGATAATTCACCCCTCCACTTT. This gives the protein CASSLWGAGGPDNSPLHF.